This TCR beta chain was recorded in a study of shared clonotypes between healthy human individuals. Study context: Donor composition was a couple of women and three men, aged 18 to 49. Per-donor plates numbered three CD4 naive, three CD4 memory, two CD8 naive and one CD8 memory.

With regard to this clone: The antigen is unknown. Other DNA sequences within the sample encode an identical CDR3.

Authors' data handling: Filtering was not the same, since immunoSEQ gave junction-only sequences without quality scores. Libraries were prepared by immunoSEQ multiplex PCR; TCRdb keeps only in-frame clonotypes and omits some of them. The DNA was the basis for D and trimming; V, J and clone size are from that table. The sample consists of about 380,000 clones, about 96% of them appearing once. Study outcomes and limitations: Generally, naive subsets (rather than memory subsets) showed larger estimated richness.

From germline, CDR1 is SGHVS and CDR2 FQNEAQ. Trimming took 1 base from V and 4 from J, leaving 4 bases between them. This CDR3 comprises 12 residues. V usage is TRBV7-8 and J usage is TRBJ1-2; D unresolved. This receptor was identified in a man aged 25 to 45 in good health. The sequenced material came from memory CD8+ T cells sorted from blood. The subset here: CD45RO+ cells pooled with CCR7-negative TemRA cells. The CDR3 here is CASSLGGYGYTF. The CDR3 DNA reads TGTGCCAGCAGCTTAGGGGGCTATGGCTACACCTTC.